These T cell receptor beta chains were read from a single sample in a study of identical twins. TCRdb reprocessed the 5' RACE reads with MiXCR, giving one entry per CDR3 protein. The sample includes 1,800,000 or so distinct CDR3 sequences, more than 30% of them seen just once. The sample was cord blood. The receptors were sampled from a newborn girl in good health. Both conserved end residues are part of each CDR3. A D gene is named only where the DNA matches it firmly. Rows give clone size only sometimes, using once, few, many, or a class for an expanded clone.

size: .; J: TRBJ2-5; V: TRBV6-1; D: .; CDR3: CASSETGQVETQYF; DNA: TGTGCCAGCAGTGAAACAGGGCAGGTAGAGACCCAGTACTTC
size: .; J: TRBJ1-1; V: TRBV20-1; D: .; CDR3: CSARPLGGPNTEAFF; DNA: TGCAGTGCTAGACCCCTGGGAGGCCCGAACACTGAAGCTTTCTTT
size: .; J: TRBJ2-7; V: TRBV27; D: .; CDR3: CASISGTPFYEQYF; DNA: TGTGCCAGCATTTCCGGGACCCCGTTCTACGAGCAGTACTTC
size: .; J: TRBJ2-3; V: TRBV28; D: TRBD1; CDR3: CASPPSRDRGTDTQYF; DNA: TGTGCCAGCCCACCTTCCCGGGACAGGGGCACAGATACGCAGTATTTT
size: few; J: TRBJ2-1; V: TRBV7-8; D: TRBD2; CDR3: CASSLRLAGVGNEQFF; DNA: TGTGCCAGCAGCTTACGACTAGCGGGAGTAGGGAATGAGCAGTTCTTC
size: .; J: TRBJ2-7; V: TRBV28; D: .; CDR3: CASSSQGMQYF; DNA: TGTGCCAGCAGCTCACAGGGTATGCAGTACTTC
size: few; J: TRBJ2-3; V: TRBV20-1; D: .; CDR3: CSASLSITDTQYF; DNA: TGCAGTGCTAGTTTGAGCATCACAGATACGCAGTATTTT
size: .; J: TRBJ1-1; V: TRBV4-1; D: .; CDR3: CASSQVWGGEAFF; DNA: TGCGCCAGCAGCCAAGTATGGGGTGGTGAAGCTTTCTTT
size: .; J: TRBJ1-1; V: TRBV7-9; D: .; CDR3: CAGSLRPNTEAFF; DNA: TGTGCCGGCAGCTTACGTCCAAACACTGAAGCTTTCTTT
size: .; J: TRBJ2-7; V: TRBV6-5; D: TRBD1; CDR3: CASSYSRQGEGLYEQYF; DNA: TGTGCCAGCAGTTACTCCCGACAGGGAGAAGGACTCTACGAGCAGTACTTC
size: .; J: TRBJ2-1; V: TRBV7-2; D: .; CDR3: CATSASRGNEQFF; DNA: TGTGCCACCTCAGCGTCCAGAGGCAATGAGCAGTTCTTC
size: .; J: TRBJ1-6; V: TRBV6-1; D: .; CDR3: CASSVREGPYNSPLHF; DNA: TGTGCCAGCAGTGTCAGGGAGGGGCCATATAATTCACCCCTCCACTTT
size: .; J: TRBJ2-1; V: TRBV29-1; D: TRBD2; CDR3: CSVGPAGISSYNEQFF; DNA: TGCAGCGTTGGACCAGCGGGGATCAGCTCCTACAATGAGCAGTTCTTC
size: .; J: TRBJ2-7; V: TRBV29-1; D: .; CDR3: CSVEGGSYNEQYF; DNA: TGCAGCGTTGAGGGAGGCTCCTACAATGAGCAGTACTTC
size: .; J: TRBJ2-7; V: TRBV7-8; D: TRBD1; CDR3: CASSSLPRTGEDYEQYF; DNA: TGTGCCAGCAGCTCTTTACCACGGACAGGGGAGGACTACGAGCAGTACTTC
size: few; J: TRBJ1-5; V: TRBV6-6; D: TRBD1; CDR3: CASRTGFGQPQHF; DNA: TGTGCCAGCAGGACAGGGTTCGGTCAGCCCCAGCATTTT
size: .; J: TRBJ2-2; V: TRBV27; D: TRBD2; CDR3: CASSSGDLSGTNTGELFF; DNA: TGTGCCAGCAGTTCGGGGGACTTGAGCGGGACGAACACCGGGGAGCTGTTTTTT
size: once; J: TRBJ1-3; V: TRBV12-3/TRBV12-4; D: TRBD1; CDR3: CASTLTGGSGNTIYF; DNA: TGTGCCAGCACCCTCACAGGGGGCTCTGGAAACACCATATATTTT
size: .; J: TRBJ1-2; V: TRBV29-1; D: .; CDR3: CSVEPGRFYGYTF; DNA: TGCAGCGTTGAGCCAGGACGGTTCTATGGCTACACCTTC
size: many; J: TRBJ1-4; V: TRBV15; D: TRBD1; CDR3: CATGTGEEKLFF; DNA: TGTGCCACCGGGACAGGAGAGGAAAAACTGTTTTTT
size: .; J: TRBJ2-7; V: TRBV12-5; D: .; CDR3: CASGDNYGQYF; DNA: TGTGCTAGTGGTGACAACTACGGGCAGTACTTC
size: few; J: TRBJ1-2; V: TRBV11-2; D: .; CDR3: CASSLDLLTNYGYTF; DNA: TGTGCCAGCAGCTTAGATCTCCTTACTAACTATGGCTACACCTTC
size: few; J: TRBJ2-1; V: TRBV5-4; D: .; CDR3: CATSYYNEQFF; DNA: TGTGCCACCTCATACTACAATGAGCAGTTCTTC
size: .; J: TRBJ2-3; V: TRBV29-1; D: .; CDR3: CNVLRGAPDTQYF; DNA: TGCAACGTCCTCAGGGGGGCCCCAGATACGCAGTATTTT
size: .; J: TRBJ2-4; V: TRBV5-6; D: TRBD2; CDR3: CASKGLAGGMGIQYF; DNA: TGTGCCAGCAAAGGACTAGCGGGAGGGATGGGCATTCAGTACTTC
size: few; J: TRBJ1-2; V: TRBV4-2; D: .; CDR3: CASSQDLSRGYTF; DNA: TGTGCCAGCAGCCAAGATCTTAGTAGGGGCTACACCTTC
size: few; J: TRBJ1-1; V: TRBV7-9; D: .; CDR3: CASSLGAGPTEAFF; DNA: TGTGCCAGCAGCTTAGGGGCAGGGCCCACTGAAGCTTTCTTT
size: many; J: TRBJ2-1; V: TRBV12-3/TRBV12-4; D: TRBD2; CDR3: CASSLRTSGGEQFF; DNA: TGTGCCAGCAGTCTACGGACTAGCGGGGGTGAGCAGTTCTTC
size: many; J: TRBJ2-1; V: TRBV29-1; D: .; CDR3: CSVDLGYNEQFF; DNA: TGCAGCGTTGATCTGGGGTACAATGAGCAGTTCTTC
size: .; J: TRBJ2-7; V: TRBV7-9; D: .; CDR3: CASSLPSATSLPWDEQYF; DNA: TGTGCCAGCAGCCTTCCCTCGGCAACTAGTTTACCGTGGGATGAGCAGTACTTC
size: .; J: TRBJ2-1; V: TRBV4-1; D: .; CDR3: CASSRTRGPFVVNEQFF; DNA: TGCGCCAGCAGCCGCACTAGAGGCCCTTTTGTTGTGAATGAGCAGTTCTTC
size: once; J: TRBJ1-1; V: TRBV7-9; D: TRBD1; CDR3: CASSFGDRLTEAFF; DNA: TGTGCCAGCAGCTTTGGGGACAGGCTCACTGAAGCTTTCTTT
size: .; J: TRBJ2-1; V: TRBV6-1; D: TRBD1; CDR3: CASSEPYRGHEQFF; DNA: TGTGCCAGCAGTGAACCATACAGGGGCCATGAGCAGTTCTTC
size: few; J: TRBJ1-6; V: TRBV7-9; D: .; CDR3: CASSPTRKRSYNSPLHF; DNA: TGTGCCAGCAGCCCGACGAGAAAAAGGTCCTATAATTCACCCCTCCACTTT
size: .; J: TRBJ2-7; V: TRBV19; D: .; CDR3: CASSITRGINYEQYF; DNA: TGTGCCAGTAGTATCACCCGGGGGATCAACTACGAGCAGTACTTC
size: .; J: TRBJ1-6; V: TRBV5-4; D: .; CDR3: CASSSQDSPLHF; DNA: TGTGCCAGCAGCTCCCAAGATTCACCCCTCCACTTT
size: .; J: TRBJ2-1; V: TRBV27; D: TRBD2; CDR3: CASSSRTRLVSYNEQFF; DNA: TGTGCCAGCAGTTCCCGGACTAGACTAGTATCCTACAATGAGCAGTTCTTC
size: few; J: TRBJ2-7; V: TRBV6-5; D: .; CDR3: CASSGRRALRGEQYF; DNA: TGTGCCAGCAGCGGGCGAAGGGCTCTAAGGGGTGAGCAGTACTTC
size: .; J: TRBJ1-2; V: TRBV7-9; D: .; CDR3: CATSISEGYGYTF; DNA: TGTGCCACGAGTATTTCGGAGGGCTATGGCTACACCTTC
size: .; J: TRBJ2-7; V: TRBV30; D: .; CDR3: CAWRVWVAVYEQYF; DNA: TGTGCCTGGAGGGTTTGGGTAGCTGTCTACGAGCAGTACTTC
size: .; J: TRBJ1-2; V: TRBV20-1; D: TRBD1; CDR3: CSASTGTGYTF; DNA: TGCAGTGCCTCGACAGGGACTGGCTACACCTTC
size: few; J: TRBJ2-1; V: TRBV20-1; D: .; CDR3: CSAREGRGPYNEQFF; DNA: TGCAGTGCTAGAGAGGGGCGGGGGCCCTACAATGAGCAGTTCTTC
size: few; J: TRBJ2-1; V: TRBV27; D: .; CDR3: CASSRHPYNEQFF; DNA: TGTGCCAGCAGTCGGCACCCGTACAATGAGCAGTTCTTC
size: .; J: TRBJ1-2; V: TRBV3-1; D: .; CDR3: CASSPRRILLYGYTF; DNA: TGTGCCAGCAGCCCCCGGAGGATCCTACTCTATGGCTACACCTTC
size: few; J: TRBJ2-4; V: TRBV20-1; D: TRBD2; CDR3: CSASLATSGSKQYF; DNA: TGCAGTGCTAGTTTAGCGACTAGCGGGAGTAAGCAGTACTTC
size: few; J: TRBJ1-5; V: TRBV10-3; D: .; CDR3: CAISAGGRNQPQHF; DNA: TGTGCCATCAGTGCCGGGGGTAGGAATCAGCCCCAGCATTTT
size: .; J: TRBJ1-1; V: TRBV10-3; D: TRBD1; CDR3: CAISDRAPEAFF; DNA: TGTGCCATCTCTGACAGGGCCCCTGAAGCTTTCTTT
size: many; J: TRBJ1-6; V: TRBV7-2; D: .; CDR3: CASSFDRTSPLHF; DNA: TGTGCCAGCAGCTTTGACAGAACCTCACCCCTCCACTTT
size: .; J: TRBJ2-1; V: TRBV21-1; D: .; CDR3: CASSKARSGGEQFF; DNA: TGTGCCAGCAGCAAAGCTCGAAGCGGGGGTGAGCAGTTCTTC
size: few; J: TRBJ2-3; V: TRBV11-2; D: TRBD2; CDR3: CASRLAHTDTQYF; DNA: TGTGCCAGTCGACTAGCTCACACAGATACGCAGTATTTT
size: .; J: TRBJ1-4; V: TRBV10-3; D: TRBD1; CDR3: CAISDTQGANEKLFF; DNA: TGTGCCATCTCCGACACCCAGGGGGCTAATGAAAAACTGTTTTTT